The rows below give T cell receptor beta chains drawn from one sample of a study of identical twins. In TCRdb, the 5' RACE reads were re-called with MiXCR into one record per CDR3 protein. Of about 490,000 distinct CDR3 sequences in the sample, roughly 15% are singletons; the top ten hold nearly 0.45%. These same data were also listed under a study on yellow fever vaccine responses in identical twins.

The sample consisted of CD4+ T cells sorted from blood. Receptor source: a woman aged 18-29 years in good health. The CDR3 runs from the conserved cysteine through the conserved F or W.

CDR3aa	v_gene
CASRGYRGGNSPLHF	TRBV7-2
CAISVVAGEGEQFF	TRBV10-3
CASRPSGSRETQYF	TRBV12-3/TRBV12-4
CASSLSSRNTEAFF	TRBV27
CASSQAEGHTGELFF	TRBV3-1
CASSPPPTSTDTQYF	TRBV3-1
CSARVGRGALSGAQHF	TRBV20-1
CASSPGASGGNTQYF	TRBV12-3/TRBV12-4
CASSQNLGTALFQPQHF	TRBV4-1
CATSDFGGLNTGELFF	TRBV24-1
CASSQAPRGEQYF	TRBV3-1
CSVEGGGNEQFF	TRBV29-1
CASSESTGGSYNEQFF	TRBV5-1
CASSRPGQGNTEAFF	TRBV2
CASSYETNYGYTF	TRBV6-6
CASSLGLGGTGELFF	TRBV7-2
CASSTGVGGYTF	TRBV12-3/TRBV12-4
CASSDSTDPYSGANVLTF	TRBV25-1
CAIRAGAGNTEAFF	TRBV10-3
CASRWTSGGAYNEQFF	TRBV7-9
CSVGTAGNYGYTF	TRBV29-1
CASSKPWEKLFF	TRBV7-2
CASSDTGGSYEQYF	TRBV3-1
CSVEGTGGVHNEQFF	TRBV29-1
CASSRPDRDSYEQYF	TRBV5-1
CASSREKKGLSGANVLTF	TRBV4-2
CSASGRFNQPQHF	TRBV20-1
CASSEKGDLYWGQPQHF	TRBV5-5
CAIKGGRNTGELFF	TRBV10-3
CASSPGQRAF	TRBV18
CASSFLAAPYEQYF	TRBV7-8
CASSQDLASGSQTQYF	TRBV4-2
CASGPPATNEKLFF	TRBV12-3/TRBV12-4
CASSQDLQPLGTQYF	TRBV3-1
CASTPGQAGLYEQYF	TRBV19
CASSAQGSGELFF	TRBV2
CASTRSAGQGDGYTF	TRBV3-1
CASSLVGTGIRETQYF	TRBV5-1
CASSRRADTDTQYF	TRBV6-1
CSAPTLAGDRKGNEQFF	TRBV20-1
CASSLETNSYEQYF	TRBV3-1